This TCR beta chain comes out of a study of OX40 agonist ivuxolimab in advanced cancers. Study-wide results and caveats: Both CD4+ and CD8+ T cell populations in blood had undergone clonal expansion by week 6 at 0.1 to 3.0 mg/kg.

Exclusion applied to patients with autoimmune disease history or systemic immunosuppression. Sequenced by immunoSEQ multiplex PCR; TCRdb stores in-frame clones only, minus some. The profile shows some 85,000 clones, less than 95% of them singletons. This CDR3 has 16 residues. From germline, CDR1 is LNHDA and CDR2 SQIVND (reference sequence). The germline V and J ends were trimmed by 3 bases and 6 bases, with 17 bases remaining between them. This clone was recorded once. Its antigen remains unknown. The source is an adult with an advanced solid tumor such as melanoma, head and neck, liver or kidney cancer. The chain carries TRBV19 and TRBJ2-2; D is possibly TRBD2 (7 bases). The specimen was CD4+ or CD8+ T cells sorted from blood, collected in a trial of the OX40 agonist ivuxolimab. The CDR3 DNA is TGTGCCAGTAGTATGTCAAGGGGGGGTCTGGCCGGGGAGCTGTTTTTT. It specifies CASSMSRGGLAGELFF.